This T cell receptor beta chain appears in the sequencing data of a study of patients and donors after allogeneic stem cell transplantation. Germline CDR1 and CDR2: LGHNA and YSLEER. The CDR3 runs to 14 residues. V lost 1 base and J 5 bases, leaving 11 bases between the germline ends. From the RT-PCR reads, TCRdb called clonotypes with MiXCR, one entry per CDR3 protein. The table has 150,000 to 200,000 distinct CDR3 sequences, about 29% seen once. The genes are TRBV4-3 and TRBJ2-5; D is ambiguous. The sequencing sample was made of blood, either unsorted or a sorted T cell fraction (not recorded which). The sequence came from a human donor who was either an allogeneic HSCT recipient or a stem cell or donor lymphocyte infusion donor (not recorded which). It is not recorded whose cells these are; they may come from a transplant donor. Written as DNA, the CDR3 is TGCGCCAGCAGCCAAGGATTTCCGAGGGAGACCCAGTACTTC. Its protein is CASSQGFPRETQYF.